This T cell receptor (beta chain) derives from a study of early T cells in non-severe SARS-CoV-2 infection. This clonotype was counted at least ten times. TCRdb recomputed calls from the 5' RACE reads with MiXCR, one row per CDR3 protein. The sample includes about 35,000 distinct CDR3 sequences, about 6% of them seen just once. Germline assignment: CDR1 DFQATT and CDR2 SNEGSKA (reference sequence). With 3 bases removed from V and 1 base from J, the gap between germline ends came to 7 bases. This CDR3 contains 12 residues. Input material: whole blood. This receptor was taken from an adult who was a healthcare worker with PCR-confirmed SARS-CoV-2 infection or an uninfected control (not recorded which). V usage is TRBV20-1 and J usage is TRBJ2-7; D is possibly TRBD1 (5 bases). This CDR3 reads CSARDTSYEQYF. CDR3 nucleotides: TGCAGTGCTAGGGACACTTCCTACGAGCAGTACTTC.